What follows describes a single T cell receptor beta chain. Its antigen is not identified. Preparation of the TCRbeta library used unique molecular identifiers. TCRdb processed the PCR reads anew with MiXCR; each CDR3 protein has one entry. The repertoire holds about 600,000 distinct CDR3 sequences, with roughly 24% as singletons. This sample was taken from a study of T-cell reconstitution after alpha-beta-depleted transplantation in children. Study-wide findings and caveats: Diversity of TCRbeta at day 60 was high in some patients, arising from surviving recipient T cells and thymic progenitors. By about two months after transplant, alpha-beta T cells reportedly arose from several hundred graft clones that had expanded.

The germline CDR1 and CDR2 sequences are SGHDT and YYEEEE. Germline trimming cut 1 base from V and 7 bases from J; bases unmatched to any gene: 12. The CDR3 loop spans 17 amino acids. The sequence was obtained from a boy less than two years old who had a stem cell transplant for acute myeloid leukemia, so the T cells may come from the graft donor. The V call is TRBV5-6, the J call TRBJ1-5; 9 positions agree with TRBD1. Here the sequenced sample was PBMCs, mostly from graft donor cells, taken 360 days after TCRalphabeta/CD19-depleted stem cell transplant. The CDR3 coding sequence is TGTGCCAGCAGCTTGTTTTCGGACAGGGGTCTAAGGCAGCCCCAGCATTTT. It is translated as CASSLFSDRGLRQPQHF. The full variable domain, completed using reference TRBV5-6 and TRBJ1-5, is DAGVTQSPTHLIKTRGQQVTLRCSPKSGHDTVSWYQQALGQGPQFIFQYYEEEERQRGNFPDRFSGHQFPNYSSELNVNALLLGDSALYLCASSLFSDRGLRQPQHFGDGTRLSIL.